One and the same sample provided the 29 T cell receptor beta chains below, sequenced in a study of low-dose radiotherapy and immunotherapy resistance in tumors. TRAV and TRBV primers primed cDNA for both TCRalpha and TCRbeta. Both a constant-region primer and a V-primer adapter served to amplify TCRs across roughly 20 PCR cycles. MiXCR, run by TCRdb on the reads, gives a single entry per CDR3 protein. The repertoire has about 82,000 distinct CDR3 sequences, approximately 20% of them found once; the top ten carry roughly 6%. Time point here: before trial treatment. The starting material was PBMCs, obtained before treatment. The origin of the receptors is a male donor with prostate cancer.

There are many counts of this clonotype. The rearrangement links TRBV20-1 to TRBJ2-3, with unresolved D. In germline, CDR1 is DFQATT, CDR2 SNEGSKA (reference sequence). V gave up 3 bases and J gave up 1 base, with 8 bases separating them. The CDR3 runs 13 residues. CDR3: CSARGQGTDTQYF. CDR3 bases: TGCAGTGCTAGGGGCCAAGGCACAGATACGCAGTATTTT.

This clonotype occurred many times. The J gene is TRBJ2-7, the V gene TRBV5-3; 11 bases match TRBD2. TRBV5-3 is classed as an ORF, of uncertain function. The CDR3 totals 15 residues. The V segment lost 8 bases and the J segment 3 bases; nucleotides outside the gene matches: 10. The CDR3 DNA is TGTGCCAGCAGCGACGGAGGGACTAGCGGCTACGAGCAGTACTTC. Its translation: CASSDGGTSGYEQYF.

This clonotype was detected ten times or more. The chain links TRBV29-1 to TRBJ2-5; D might be TRBD1 (6 bases). The CDR3 is 11 residues long. Germline CDR1 reads SQVTM; CDR2 reads ANQGSEA. The CDR3, as DNA: TGCAGTGTACAGGGTCTAGAGACCCAGTACTTC. Translated, it gives CSVQGLETQYF.

Only a few counts were recorded for this clonotype. The chain is built from TRBV5-4 and TRBJ2-7, with D possibly being TRBD1 or TRBD2 (5 bases each). Germline CDR1 is SGHNT and CDR2 is YYREEE (reference sequence). Trimming cost V 4 bases and J 9 bases, with 23 bases left between them. This CDR3 is built from 15 residues. CDR3 residues: CASSPQGVARAGQYF. CDR3 nucleotide sequence: TGTGCCAGCAGCCCCCAGGGTGTGGCGAGGGCGGGGCAGTACTTC.

The table lists this clonotype with many counts. This rearrangement joins TRBV6-5 to TRBJ2-7, with TRBD1 matching over 8 bases. CDR3 length: 14 residues. Trimming took 6 bases from V and 3 from J; bases not matched to a gene: 7. The V gene's germline CDR1 is MNHEY and CDR2 SVGAGI. The CDR3 sequence: CASSPTGGFYEQYF. The CDR3 nucleotides are TGTGCCAGCAGCCCCACAGGGGGGTTCTACGAGCAGTACTTC.

This clonotype was recorded many times. This chain connects TRBV3-1 to TRBJ2-1, with 7 nucleotides matching TRBD1. V lost 1 base to trimming and J lost 7 bases; unmatched junction nucleotides: 10. The CDR3 totals 16 residues. Germline V gives CDR1 LGHDT, CDR2 YNNKEL (reference sequence). CDR3: CASSQARTGVANEQFF. The CDR3, as DNA: TGTGCCAGCAGCCAAGCGCGGACAGGTGTGGCGAATGAGCAGTTCTTC.

This sequence joins TRBV24-1 and TRBJ2-6; 7 bases map to TRBD1. V lost 5 bases, J lost 4 bases, and 4 bases stayed unmatched. The germline CDR1 and CDR2 sequences are KGHDR and SFDVKD. The CDR3 is 15 amino acids. The CDR3, as DNA: TGTGCCACCAGTGCTACAGGGGCGGGGGCCAACGTCCTGACTTTC. Translating gives CATSATGAGANVLTF.

This clonotype was recorded many times. This chain uses TRBV5-1 with TRBJ2-1, with 11 bases lining up with TRBD1. CDR1 and CDR2 from the germline V gene are SGHRS and YFSETQ. With V trimmed by 1 base and J by 9 bases, 6 bases remained unmatched. The CDR3 covers 15 residues. The CDR3 DNA follows: TGCGCCAGCAGCTTGAACCGGGACAGGGGGGCTGAGCAGTTCTTC. Residues: CASSLNRDRGAEQFF.

This clonotype was seen at least ten times. The chain uses TRBV12-3 or TRBV12-4 and TRBJ2-1, with 16 nucleotides matching TRBD2. The CDR3 loop spans 18 amino acids. Unmatched junction bases numbered 4, after V lost 5 bases and J lost 0 bases. CDR3 bases: TGTGCCAGCAGTCCGGGGACTAGCGGGGGGGCCTCCTACAATGAGCAGTTCTTC. Translating gives CASSPGTSGGASYNEQFF.

The CDR3 spells CAGQGLNTEAFF. The CDR3 DNA reads as TGTGCCGGGCAGGGATTGAACACTGAAGCTTTCTTT. This sequence joins TRBV6-6 and TRBJ1-1; D is possibly TRBD1 (5 bases). In germline, CDR1 is MNHNY, CDR2 SVGAGI (reference sequence). CDR3 size: 12 residues. V dropped 11 bases and J dropped 0 bases, with 10 bases sitting between them.

At least ten counts were recorded for this clonotype. V and J are TRBV13 and TRBJ2-3; D is possibly TRBD2 (5 bases). This CDR3 comprises 15 residues. Per germline, CDR1 PRHDT and CDR2 FYEKMQ (reference sequence). Deletions cut 5 bases from V and 2 bases from J, with 14 bases between. The CDR3 sequence: CASSLMGGLTDTQYF. The DNA of the CDR3 is TGTGCCAGCAGCCTCATGGGCGGGCTCACAGATACGCAGTATTTT.

This clonotype was observed at least ten times. The chain links TRBV12-5 to TRBJ2-1; 9 bases line up with TRBD2. V shed 3 bases and J 3 bases; nucleotides not matched to a gene: 12. This CDR3 is 18 amino acids long. CDR1 and CDR2 from the germline V gene are LGHNT and FRNRAP. Here the CDR3 DNA reads TGTGCTAGTGGTTTTGTGACTAGCGGAACCTCAATCTACAATGAGCAGTTCTTC. Translating gives CASGFVTSGTSIYNEQFF.

Ten or more counts support this clonotype. The genes are TRBV7-8 and TRBJ2-1, with 8 nucleotides matching TRBD2. Germline CDR1 and CDR2: SGHVS and FQNEAQ. CDR3 size: 15 residues. V was clipped by 5 bases and J by 4 bases; unmatched bases: 7. The CDR3 is CASSPSSGVYNEQFF. The DNA of the CDR3 is TGTGCCAGCAGCCCCAGTAGCGGGGTATACAATGAGCAGTTCTTC.

This chain links TRBV19 with TRBJ2-1, with 9 positions matching TRBD1. The germline gives CDR1 LNHDA, CDR2 SQIVND (reference sequence). Germline trimming cut 6 bases from V and 10 bases from J; bases unmatched to any gene: 13. This CDR3 region has 15 residues. CDR3 in amino acids: CASRPPGQGIVEQFF. CDR3 DNA sequence: TGTGCCAGTAGGCCGCCGGGACAGGGTATAGTCGAGCAGTTCTTC.

V usage is TRBV6-1 and J usage is TRBJ2-1; TRBD2 agrees at 8 bases. The J segment lost 0 bases and the V segment lost 7 bases, leaving 14 bases of the junction unmatched. CDR1 is MNHNS and CDR2 is SASEGT in the germline V gene. This CDR3 contains 18 residues. CDR3: CASTGGWPSLSSYNEQFF. The DNA for the CDR3 is TGTGCCAGCACGGGGGGGTGGCCTAGCCTTAGCTCCTACAATGAGCAGTTCTTC.

In its sample, this clonotype was seen many times. The chain recombines TRBV7-9 with TRBJ2-2; 8 bases fit TRBD2. Germline lookup yields CDR1 SEHNR and CDR2 FQNEAQ (reference sequence). After removal of 11 bases from V and 0 bases from J, the junction contained 11 bases not matched to a gene. CDR3 length equals 16 residues. CDR3 loop: CASLRGGAANTGELFF. The CDR3 nucleotides are TGTGCCTCTCTCCGGGGGGGAGCGGCGAACACCGGGGAGCTGTTTTTT. Supplemented by reference TRBV7-9 and TRBJ2-2, the full variable domain reads DTGVSQNPRHKITKRGQNVTFRCDPISEHNRLYWYRQTLGQGPEFLTYFQNEAQLEKSRLLSDRFSAERPKGSFSTLEIQRTEQGDSAMYLCASLRGGAANTGELFFGEGSRLTVL.

This chain links TRBV29-1 with TRBJ2-7; D possibly corresponds to TRBD2 (6 bases). V was pared by 7 bases and J by 4 bases, with 17 bases between. This CDR3 spans 13 amino acids. Germline V lookup: CDR1 SQVTM, CDR2 ANQGSEA. CDR3 loop: CSAFGGIGYEQYF. Written as DNA, the CDR3 is TGCAGCGCCTTTGGGGGGATAGGGTACGAGCAGTACTTC.

In its sample, this clonotype was seen many times. V is TRBV30 and J is TRBJ2-5; TRBD1 matches at 7 bases. The CDR3 consists of 15 residues. The ends lost 2 bases at V and 2 bases at J; junction bases unmatched: 8. Germline V gene sequence: CDR1 GTSNPN, CDR2 SVGIG (reference sequence). This CDR3 is CAWSPRGTVQETQYF. In DNA, the CDR3 is TGTGCCTGGAGTCCTCGAGGGACAGTACAAGAGACCCAGTACTTC.

This clonotype was recorded at least ten times. The J gene is TRBJ2-5, the V gene TRBV6-5; D possibly corresponds to TRBD1 (6 bases). Germline V lookup: CDR1 MNHEY, CDR2 SVGAGI. Trimming cost V 0 bases and J 1 base, with 12 bases left between them. This CDR3 is 16 amino acids long. CDR3 loop: CASSYSWGRPQETQYF. CDR3 coding DNA: TGTGCCAGCAGTTACTCGTGGGGGCGGCCCCAAGAGACCCAGTACTTC.

A note on this clonotype: A far bigger clonotype differs at one base, so this is likely a read error. V gene TRBV29-1 combines with J gene TRBJ2-1, with D uncertain. Germline CDR1 reads SQVTM; CDR2 reads ANQGSEA. This CDR3 spans 14 amino acids. V was pared by 6 bases and J by 10 bases, with 22 bases between. This chain's CDR3 is CSVKMAHSSYEQFF. The CDR3 DNA reads TGCAGCGTGAAAATGGCTCACAGCTCCTACGAGCAGTTCTTC.

This clonotype came up many times. The chain has TRBV19 and TRBJ2-2; 11 nucleotides match TRBD2. Germline CDR1 reads LNHDA; CDR2 reads SQIVND (reference sequence). The J segment lost 2 bases and the V segment lost 4 bases, leaving 24 bases of the junction unmatched. This CDR3 spans 23 amino acids. The CDR3 reads CASSKDANTGRLAGGANTGELFF. CDR3 sequence (DNA): TGTGCCAGTAGTAAAGACGCAAATACAGGGCGTCTAGCGGGAGGAGCTAACACCGGGGAGCTGTTTTTT.

This chain links TRBV19 with TRBJ2-1, with D possibly matching TRBD2 (7 bases). This CDR3 region has 14 residues. V was cut by 6 bases and J by 0 bases, with 9 bases left in between. The germline gives CDR1 LNHDA, CDR2 SQIVND (reference sequence). The CDR3 region has the DNA TGTGCCAGTAGGCGGGGGCCCTCCTACAATGAGCAGTTCTTC. It is translated as CASRRGPSYNEQFF.

The rearrangement joins TRBV29-1 to TRBJ2-5; D is undetermined. Trimming cost V 1 base and J 5 bases, with 8 bases left between them. In germline, CDR1 is SQVTM, CDR2 ANQGSEA. The CDR3 length is 12 residues. The DNA for the CDR3 is TGCAGCGTTGAAGGTAGCTCGGAGACCCAGTACTTC. This gives the protein CSVEGSSETQYF.

This clonotype was counted at least ten times. V gene TRBV28 combines with J gene TRBJ2-7; 8 positions agree with TRBD2. J lost 2 bases, V lost 4 bases, and 7 bases had no gene match. Germline CDR1 MDHEN, CDR2 SYDVKM. This CDR3 is 15 amino acids long. For the CDR3, the DNA is TGTGCCAGCAGTTGGCCGGGACTAGGCGCCTACGAGCAGTACTTC. It specifies CASSWPGLGAYEQYF.

This clonotype is deemed medium-sized (0.01 to 0.1%). The chain has TRBV28 and TRBJ2-5; 9 bases fit TRBD1. V trimming: 9 bases; J trimming: 1 base; junction bases outside the gene matches: 6. Germline CDR1 MDHEN, CDR2 SYDVKM. This CDR3 is 14 amino acids long. For the CDR3, the DNA is TGTGCCAGAAGGGGACAGGGCGGCCAAGAGACCCAGTACTTC. This sequence encodes CARRGQGGQETQYF.

This clonotype has at least ten counts. The chain employs TRBV9 and TRBJ2-5, with 9 nucleotides matching TRBD1. Trimming took 0 bases from V and 5 from J; bases not matched to a gene: 8. The CDR3 loop spans 16 amino acids. Germline values: CDR1 SGDLS, CDR2 YYNGEE. CDR3 protein: CASSVAPGQGSETQYF. DNA of the CDR3: TGTGCCAGCAGCGTAGCTCCCGGACAGGGGAGTGAGACCCAGTACTTC.

This clonotype appeared many times. The CDR3: CASSWGRGFNQPQHF. CDR3 in DNA: TGTGCCAGCAGCTGGGGAAGGGGGTTCAATCAGCCCCAGCATTTT. This chain connects TRBV7-2 to TRBJ1-5; tentative D call: TRBD1 (6 bases). V dropped 4 bases and J dropped 3 bases, with 13 bases sitting between them. The CDR3 sequence is 15 residues long. Looked up from germline, CDR1 is SGHTA and CDR2 is FQGNSA.

Concerning this clonotype: A read error likely explains this, since a far larger clone differs by one base. The V call is TRBV28, the J call TRBJ2-7; D call uncertain. The V end lost 6 bases, the J end lost 7 bases, and 19 bases lay between the germline ends. The germline V gene encodes CDR1 MDHEN and CDR2 SYDVKM. CDR3 size: 14 residues. The CDR3 bases are TGTGCCAGCAGAGGCCTGCAAAACTACAATGAGCAGTACTTC. Residues: CASRGLQNYNEQYF.

This chain joins TRBV13 and TRBJ1-1; D unclear. The CDR3 covers 14 residues. Between the trimmed V and J ends, which lost 3 bases and 3 bases, there was a span of 11 bases. CDR1 and CDR2 (germline): PRHDT, FYEKMQ (reference sequence). The CDR3 DNA follows: TGTGCCAGCAGCTTTACTGTCGCGGACACTGAAGCTTTCTTT. Amino acids: CASSFTVADTEAFF.